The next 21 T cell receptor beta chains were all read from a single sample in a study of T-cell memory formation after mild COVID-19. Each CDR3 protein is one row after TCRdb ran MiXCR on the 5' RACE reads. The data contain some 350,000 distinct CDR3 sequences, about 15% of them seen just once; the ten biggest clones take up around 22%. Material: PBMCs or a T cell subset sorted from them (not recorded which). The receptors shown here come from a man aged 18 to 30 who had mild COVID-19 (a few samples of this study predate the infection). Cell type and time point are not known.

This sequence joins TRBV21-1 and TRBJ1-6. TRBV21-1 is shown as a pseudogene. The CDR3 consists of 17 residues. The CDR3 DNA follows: TGTGCCAGCAGCCCCCACGCAGGTGATTCCTATAATTCACCCCTCCACTTT. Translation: CASSPHAGDSYNSPLHF.

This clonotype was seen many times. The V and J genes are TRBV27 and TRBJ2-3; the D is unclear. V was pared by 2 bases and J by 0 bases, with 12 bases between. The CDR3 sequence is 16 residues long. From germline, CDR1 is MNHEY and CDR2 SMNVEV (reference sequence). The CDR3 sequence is CASSLLGGTSTDTQYF. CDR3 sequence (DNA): TGTGCCAGCAGTTTACTAGGCGGAACTAGCACAGATACGCAGTATTTT.

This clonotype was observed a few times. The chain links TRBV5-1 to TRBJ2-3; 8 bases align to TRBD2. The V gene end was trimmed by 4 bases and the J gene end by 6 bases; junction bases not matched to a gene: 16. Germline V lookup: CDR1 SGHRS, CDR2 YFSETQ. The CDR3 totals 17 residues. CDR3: CASSGGQRGYLGDTQYF. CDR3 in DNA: TGCGCCAGCAGCGGGGGCCAGCGGGGGTACCTTGGGGATACGCAGTATTTT.

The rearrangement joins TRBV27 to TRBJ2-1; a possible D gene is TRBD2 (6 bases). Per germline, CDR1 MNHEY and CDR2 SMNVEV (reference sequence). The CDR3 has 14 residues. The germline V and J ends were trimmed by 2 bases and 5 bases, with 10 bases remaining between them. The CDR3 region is CASSLGAGNNEQFF. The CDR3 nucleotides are TGTGCCAGCAGTTTAGGGGCGGGGAACAATGAGCAGTTCTTC.

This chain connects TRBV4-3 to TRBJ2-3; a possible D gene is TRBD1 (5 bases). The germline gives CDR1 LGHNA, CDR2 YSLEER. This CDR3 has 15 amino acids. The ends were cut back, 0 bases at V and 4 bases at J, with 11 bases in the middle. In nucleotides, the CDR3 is TGCGCCAGCAGCCAAGAGGGGCGGCTGGCAGATACGCAGTATTTT. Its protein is CASSQEGRLADTQYF.

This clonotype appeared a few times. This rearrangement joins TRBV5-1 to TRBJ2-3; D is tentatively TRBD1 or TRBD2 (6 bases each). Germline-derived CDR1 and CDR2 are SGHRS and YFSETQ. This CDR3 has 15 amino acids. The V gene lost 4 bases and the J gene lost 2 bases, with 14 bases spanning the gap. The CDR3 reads CASSRVGGPTDTQYF. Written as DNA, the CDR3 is TGCGCCAGCAGCCGGGTGGGGGGCCCCACAGATACGCAGTATTTT.

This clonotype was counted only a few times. The CDR3 nucleotides read TGCAGCGAGCAACAGGGGCTTACAGCCTACGAGCAGTACGTC. This translates into CSEQQGLTAYEQYV. The chain employs TRBV29-1 and TRBJ2-7, with 7 bases lining up with TRBD1. CDR3 size: 14 residues. J lost 2 bases, V lost 7 bases, and 11 bases had no gene match. CDR1 and CDR2 (germline): SQVTM, ANQGSEA.

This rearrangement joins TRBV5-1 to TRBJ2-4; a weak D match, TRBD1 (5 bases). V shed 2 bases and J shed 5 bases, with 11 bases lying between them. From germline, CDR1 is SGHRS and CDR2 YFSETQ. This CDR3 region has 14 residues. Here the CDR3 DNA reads TGCGCCAGCAGCTTTAGGACACGGGAAAACATTCAGTACTTC. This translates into CASSFRTRENIQYF.

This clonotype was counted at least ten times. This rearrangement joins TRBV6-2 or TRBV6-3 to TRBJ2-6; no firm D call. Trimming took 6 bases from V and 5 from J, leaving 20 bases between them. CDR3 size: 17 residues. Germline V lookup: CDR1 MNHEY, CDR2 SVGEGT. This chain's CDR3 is CASRSRAPQRWANVLTF. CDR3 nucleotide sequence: TGTGCCAGCAGATCCCGGGCCCCCCAGCGTTGGGCCAACGTCCTGACTTTC.

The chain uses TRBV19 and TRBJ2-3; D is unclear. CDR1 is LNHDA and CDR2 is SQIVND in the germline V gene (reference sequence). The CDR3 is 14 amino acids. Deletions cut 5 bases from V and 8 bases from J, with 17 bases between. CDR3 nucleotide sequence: TGTGCCAGTAGTCAGGCTTCGGCGATCGGTACGCAGTATTTT. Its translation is CASSQASAIGTQYF.

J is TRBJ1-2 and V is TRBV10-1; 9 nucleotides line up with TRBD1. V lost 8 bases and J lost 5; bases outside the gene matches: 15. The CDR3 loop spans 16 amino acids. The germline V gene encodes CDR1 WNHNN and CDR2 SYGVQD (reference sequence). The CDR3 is CASSGTGRNLAYGYTF. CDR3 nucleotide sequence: TGCGCCAGCTCCGGGACAGGGAGGAATCTGGCATATGGCTACACCTTC.

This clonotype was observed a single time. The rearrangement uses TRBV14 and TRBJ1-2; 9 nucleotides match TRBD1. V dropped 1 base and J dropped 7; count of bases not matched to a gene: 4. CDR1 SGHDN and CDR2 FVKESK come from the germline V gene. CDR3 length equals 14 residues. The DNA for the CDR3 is TGTGCCAGCAGCCAAGTCGGACAGGGGTTTGGCTACACCTTC. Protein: CASSQVGQGFGYTF.

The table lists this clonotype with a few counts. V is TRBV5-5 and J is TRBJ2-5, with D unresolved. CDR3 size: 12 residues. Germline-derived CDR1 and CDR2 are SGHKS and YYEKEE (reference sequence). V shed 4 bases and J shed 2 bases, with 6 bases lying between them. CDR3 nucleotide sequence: TGTGCCAGCAGCGACGAACAAGAGACCCAGTACTTC. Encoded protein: CASSDEQETQYF. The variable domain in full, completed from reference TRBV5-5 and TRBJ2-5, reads DAGVTQSPTHLIKTRGQQVTLRCSPISGHKSVSWYQQVLGQGPQFIFQYYEKEERGRGNFPDRFSARQFPNYSSELNVNALLLGDSALYLCASSDEQETQYFGPGTRLLVL.

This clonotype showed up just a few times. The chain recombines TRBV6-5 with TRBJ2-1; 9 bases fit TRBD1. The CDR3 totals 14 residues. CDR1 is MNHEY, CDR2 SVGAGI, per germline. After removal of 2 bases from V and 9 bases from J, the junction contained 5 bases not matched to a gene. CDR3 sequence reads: CASSYGTGTGEQFF. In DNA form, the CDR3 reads TGTGCCAGCAGTTACGGGACAGGGACTGGTGAGCAGTTCTTC.

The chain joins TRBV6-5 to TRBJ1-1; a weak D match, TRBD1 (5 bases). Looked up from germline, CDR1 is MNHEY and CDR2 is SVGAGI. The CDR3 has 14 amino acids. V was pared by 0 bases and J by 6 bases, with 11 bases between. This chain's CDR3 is CASSYSAGTAEAFF. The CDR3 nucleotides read TGTGCCAGCAGTTACTCAGCCGGGACCGCTGAAGCTTTCTTT.

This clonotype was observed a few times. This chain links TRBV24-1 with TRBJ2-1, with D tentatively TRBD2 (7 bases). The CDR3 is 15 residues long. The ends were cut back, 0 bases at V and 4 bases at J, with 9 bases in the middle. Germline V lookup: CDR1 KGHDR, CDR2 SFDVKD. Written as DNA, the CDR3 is TGTGCCACCAGTGATTTGGGGGGGGCGTACAATGAGCAGTTCTTC. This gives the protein CATSDLGGAYNEQFF.

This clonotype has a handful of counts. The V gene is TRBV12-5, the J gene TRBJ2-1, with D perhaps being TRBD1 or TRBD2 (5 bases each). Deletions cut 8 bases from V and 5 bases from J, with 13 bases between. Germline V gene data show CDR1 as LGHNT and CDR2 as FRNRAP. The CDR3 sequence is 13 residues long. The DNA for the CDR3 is TGTGCTAGTAGAGAGGGGAGCCACAATGAGCAGTTCTTC. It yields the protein CASREGSHNEQFF.

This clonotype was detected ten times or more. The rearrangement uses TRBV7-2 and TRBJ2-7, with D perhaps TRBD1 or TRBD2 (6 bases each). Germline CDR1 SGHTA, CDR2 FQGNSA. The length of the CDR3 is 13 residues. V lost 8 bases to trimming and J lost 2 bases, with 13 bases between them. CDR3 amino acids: CASSRDTPYEQYF. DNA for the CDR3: TGTGCCAGCTCGCGGGACACACCCTACGAGCAGTACTTC.

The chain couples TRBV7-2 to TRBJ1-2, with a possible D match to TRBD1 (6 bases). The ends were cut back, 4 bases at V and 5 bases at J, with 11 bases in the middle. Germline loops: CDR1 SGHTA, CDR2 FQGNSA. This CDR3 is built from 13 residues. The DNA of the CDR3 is TGTGCCAGCAGCTCCAGGGGCCTATATGGCTACACCTTC. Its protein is CASSSRGLYGYTF.

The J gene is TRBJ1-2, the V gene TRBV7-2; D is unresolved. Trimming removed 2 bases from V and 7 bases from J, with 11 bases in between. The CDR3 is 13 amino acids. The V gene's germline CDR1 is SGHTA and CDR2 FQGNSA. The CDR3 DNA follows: TGTGCCAGCAGCTTAATGGGTCTTGTTGGCTACACCTTC. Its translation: CASSLMGLVGYTF.

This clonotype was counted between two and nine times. The CDR3 protein is CASSLRALGNEQFF. The CDR3 DNA follows: TGTGCCAGCAGCTTAAGGGCCCTGGGCAATGAGCAGTTCTTC. The chain has TRBV7-2 and TRBJ2-1; D uncertain. Trimming stripped 2 bases from V and 6 bases from J, with 11 bases between. The CDR3 loop spans 14 amino acids. Germline V lookup: CDR1 SGHTA, CDR2 FQGNSA.